This T cell receptor beta chain was identified in a study of T cell responses to AZD1222 COVID-19 vaccine. Clones were read by immunoSEQ multiplex PCR, and TCRdb kept only the in-frame ones, dropping some. Of tens of thousands of clones listed, roughly 75% were seen once; the top ten hold about 3.7%. The V and J ends lost 3 bases and 0 bases, in that order; junction bases with no gene match: 13. The CDR3 extends over 19 amino acids. Germline V CDR1 and CDR2: LGHDT, YNNKEL (reference sequence). Study conclusions and caveats: Among spike-specific TCRs, nearly half reportedly target unmutated variant regions. When two AZD1222 doses had been given, Spike-specific TCR breadth and depth rose. Spike was spanned by vaccine-associated CD4 TCRs, with dominance at 160-218 and 743-854. There were mostly white British donors and more females than males, and clonal diversity was possibly underestimated.

Note on this clone: Its antigen is still unknown.

The TCR originated in an adult in good health. The genes are TRBV3-1 (or the pseudogene TRBV3-2) and TRBJ1-4; 7 positions match TRBD1. Sequenced material: peripheral blood, taken on day 0 of AZD1222 vaccination. Here the CDR3 DNA reads TGTGCCAGCAGCCACAGGGGGTTAGCACTCGGTGCAACTAATGAAAAACTGTTTTTT. Its protein is CASSHRGLALGATNEKLFF.